These 10 T cell receptor beta chains were sequenced from one sample in a study of beta chain features in type 1 diabetes. The investigators reverse transcribed all of the isolated RNA, so they sequenced expressed TCRB transcripts. Repertoires were generated with immunoSEQ multiplex PCR, while TCRdb's copy carries only in-frame clones and drops some. Of 310,000 or so clones listed, about a tenth are singletons. Findings of the study overall: Across all four CD4+ subsets, people with type 1 diabetes showed modestly shorter TCRB CDR3s.

No antigens are known for them. Sequencing input: central memory CD4+ T cells from blood. These receptors were taken from a man between 25 and 39 years old with type 1 diabetes.

This clone has just a few counts. The rearrangement joins TRBV11-2 to TRBJ1-2, with a possible D match to TRBD1 (5 bases). The germline gives CDR1 SGHAT, CDR2 FQNNGV. The CDR3 has 13 amino acids. V lost 6 bases to trimming and J lost 4 bases, with 12 bases between them. The CDR3 loop reads CASSLGRFYGYTF. CDR3 in DNA: TGTGCCAGCAGTTTGGGACGATTCTATGGCTACACCTTC.

V gene TRBV27 combines with J gene TRBJ1-1; D remains unclear. V was trimmed by 4 bases and J by 1 base, leaving 13 bases between them. The CDR3 totals 15 residues. Germline-derived CDR1 and CDR2 are MNHEY and SMNVEV (reference sequence). CDR3 region: CASSYRGNTNTEAFF. CDR3 in DNA: TGTGCCAGCAGTTATCGCGGGAATACGAACACTGAAGCTTTCTTT.

V and J are TRBV11-2 and TRBJ2-5; D possibly uses TRBD1 or TRBD2 (5 bases each). The V and J ends lost 6 bases and 7 bases respectively, with 18 bases between them. Germline V gene lookup returns CDR1 SGHAT and CDR2 FQNNGV. The CDR3 runs 14 residues. The CDR3 loop reads CASSRVGTSGTQYF. The CDR3 DNA reads TGTGCCAGCAGTCGAGTGGGGACCTCGGGGACCCAGTACTTC. Full variable domain (rest looked up from reference TRBV11-2 and TRBJ2-5): EAGVAQSPRYKIIEKRQSVAFWCNPISGHATLYWYQQILGQGPKLLIQFQNNGVVDDSQLPKDRFSAERLKGVDSTLKIQPAKLEDSAVYLCASSRVGTSGTQYFGPGTRLLVL.

This clone was detected many times. The CDR3 DNA reads TGTGCCATCAAAGTGACAAATAACTATGGCTACACCTTC. Its protein is CAIKVTNNYGYTF. V usage is TRBV10-3 and J usage is TRBJ1-2; no clear D gene. The CDR3 sequence is 13 residues long. The V gene's germline CDR1 is ENHRY and CDR2 SYGVKD. With 7 bases removed from V and 1 base from J, the gap between germline ends came to 10 bases.

This clone was seen only a few times. The chain is built from TRBV7-9 and TRBJ1-6; 7 nucleotides line up with TRBD1. J was trimmed by 11 bases and V by 4 bases; bases with no gene match: 8. Germline CDR1 SEHNR, CDR2 FQNEAQ (reference sequence). The CDR3 runs to 14 residues. CDR3 in amino acids: CASSSRRQGPPLHF. Here the CDR3 DNA reads TGTGCCAGCAGCTCACGACGACAGGGTCCACCCCTCCACTTT.

V gene TRBV7-7 combines with J gene TRBJ1-1; D not resolved. The CDR3 contains 13 residues. CDR1 and CDR2 (germline): SSHAT, FNYEAQ (reference sequence). Trimming left V 5 bases short and J 0 bases short, with 7 bases between. The CDR3 here is CASSESMNTEAFF. DNA for the CDR3: TGTGCCAGCAGCGAAAGCATGAACACTGAAGCTTTCTTT.

The gene calls are TRBV6-6 and TRBJ2-7; 9 bases line up with TRBD1. CDR1 and CDR2 (germline): MNHNY, SVGAGI (reference sequence). The CDR3 sequence is 15 residues long. The junction had 3 bases not matched to a gene; V was cut back by 2 bases and J by 1 base. The CDR3 sequence: CASSYPGQGSYEQYF. DNA for the CDR3: TGTGCCAGCAGTTACCCGGGACAGGGTTCCTACGAGCAGTACTTC.

This clone was counted only a few times. The chain has TRBV10-3 and TRBJ2-7, with TRBD2 matching 8 bases. The V gene's germline CDR1 is ENHRY and CDR2 SYGVKD. Trimming removed 4 bases from V and 10 bases from J; junction bases left unmatched: 6. The CDR3 has 12 residues. DNA for the CDR3: TGTGCCATCAGTGCGGGGGGGCGAACCCAGTACTTC. Translation gives CAISAGGRTQYF.

Comments on this clone: Other DNA sequences of this sample code for an identical CDR3. The rearrangement joins TRBV7-2 to TRBJ2-5, with a tentative D call TRBD1 (6 bases). CDR3 length equals 12 residues. V lost 3 bases and J lost 7, with 9 bases in between. Germline CDR1 SGHTA, CDR2 FQGNSA. The CDR3 coding sequence is TGTGCCAGCAGCTTGGACAGCAGGACCCAGTACTTC. Protein product: CASSLDSRTQYF.

This clone was counted between two and nine times. The V call is TRBV28, the J call TRBJ2-7, with no clear D. Germline V CDR1 and CDR2: MDHEN, SYDVKM. Trimming took 8 bases from V and 3 from J, leaving 14 bases between them. This CDR3 contains 13 residues. The CDR3 DNA sequence: TGTGCCAGCTTCTCTACACAGTACTACGAGCAGTACTTC. This gives the protein CASFSTQYYEQYF.